One and the same sample provided the 17 T cell receptor beta chains below, sequenced in a study of blood T cell repertoires in COVID-19. Profiled with immunoSEQ multiplex PCR; TCRdb holds only in-frame clones, not every one. Seen here are 190,000 or so clones, roughly 87% observed once, and the top ten hold 10%. The source material was PBMCs or T cells enriched from blood (not recorded which). These receptors were collected from a man younger than 30 with acute COVID-19.

The chain joins TRBV7-9 to TRBJ2-3, with a possible D match to TRBD2 (6 bases). The germline gives CDR1 SEHNR, CDR2 FQNEAQ (reference sequence). V was shortened by 10 bases and J by 2 bases, with 16 bases between the two germline ends. CDR3 length equals 14 residues. The CDR3 region is CATRAGSYTDTQYF. CDR3 DNA: TGTGCCACCAGAGCGGGCTCCTACACAGATACGCAGTATTTT.

In DNA form, the CDR3 reads TGTGCCAGCAGTATACAGGGGGTCGAAGGCTACACCTTC. Translating gives CASSIQGVEGYTF. The chain uses TRBV6-5 and TRBJ1-2; 8 bases line up with TRBD1. V lost 5 bases and J lost 8; bases outside the gene matches: 7. CDR1 is MNHEY, CDR2 SVGAGI, per germline. The CDR3 runs 13 residues.

The chain has TRBV28 and TRBJ2-7; TRBD1 might be the D (6 bases). The germline V and J ends were trimmed by 4 bases and 3 bases, with 13 bases remaining between them. Germline lookup yields CDR1 MDHEN and CDR2 SYDVKM. CDR3 length: 14 amino acids. CDR3 DNA: TGTGCCAGCAGTTCGACAGGATCCAACTACGAGCAGTACTTC. Encoded protein: CASSSTGSNYEQYF.

V usage is TRBV28 and J usage is TRBJ1-2; 10 positions match TRBD1. The CDR3 length is 14 residues. V trimming: 6 bases; J trimming: 2 bases; junction bases outside the gene matches: 3. Germline values: CDR1 MDHEN, CDR2 SYDVKM. This CDR3 is CASRTGQGNYGYTF. DNA of the CDR3: TGTGCCAGCAGAACGGGACAGGGGAACTATGGCTACACCTTC.

The V gene is TRBV20-1, the J gene TRBJ1-1; D not certain. CDR3 length: 13 residues. Germline-derived CDR1 and CDR2 are DFQATT and SNEGSKA (reference sequence). Trimming removed 3 bases from V and 0 bases from J, with 8 bases in between. CDR3 loop: CSASGQLNTEAFF. DNA of the CDR3: TGCAGTGCTAGTGGGCAACTGAACACTGAAGCTTTCTTT.

V is TRBV7-9 and J is TRBJ2-2, with 8 bases matching TRBD1. V was clipped by 5 bases and J by 4 bases; unmatched bases: 12. Germline V gives CDR1 SEHNR, CDR2 FQNEAQ (reference sequence). The CDR3 has 17 amino acids. This CDR3 is CASSPSRGPRGTGELFF. DNA for the CDR3: TGTGCCAGCAGCCCATCCAGGGGGCCCCGGGGCACCGGGGAGCTGTTTTTT.

The chain couples TRBV3-1 (or the pseudogene TRBV3-2) to TRBJ2-1; 8 bases align to TRBD2. The CDR3 is made up of 16 amino acids. V lost 1 base and J lost 2; bases outside the gene matches: 4. CDR1 is LGHDT, CDR2 YNNKEL, per germline (reference sequence). The DNA of the CDR3 is TGTGCCAGCAGCCAAGGACAGCGGGAGCCCTACAATGAGCAGTTCTTC. Translated, it gives CASSQGQREPYNEQFF.

The chain couples TRBV7-8 to TRBJ2-7; TRBD2 might be the D (6 bases). Germline CDR1 SGHVS, CDR2 FQNEAQ. V was cut by 5 bases and J by 6 bases, with 20 bases left in between. The CDR3 totals 15 residues. The CDR3 DNA is TGTGCCAGCAGCGCCACTATAGCGGTCGCGGGCGAGCAGTACTTC. As protein: CASSATIAVAGEQYF.

The chain carries TRBV27 and TRBJ2-7, with 9 positions matching TRBD1. J gave up 2 bases and V 5 bases, and 7 bases lay outside the gene matches. The CDR3 extends over 15 amino acids. The germline gives CDR1 MNHEY, CDR2 SMNVEV (reference sequence). This CDR3 reads CASSGRTGETYEQYF. The CDR3 DNA is TGTGCCAGCAGTGGACGGACAGGGGAGACCTACGAGCAGTACTTC.

This rearrangement joins TRBV28 to TRBJ1-2; TRBD1 might be the D (5 bases). The V end lost 5 bases, the J end lost 3 bases, and 13 bases lay between the germline ends. There are 14 residues in the CDR3. CDR1 is MDHEN, CDR2 SYDVKM, per germline. CDR3 DNA sequence: TGTGCCAGCAGTCCCGGGGGTCAACACTATGGCTACACCTTC. It yields the protein CASSPGGQHYGYTF.

The V call is TRBV6-5, the J call TRBJ2-1, with 12 bases lining up with TRBD2. The germline CDR1 and CDR2 sequences are MNHEY and SVGAGI. CDR3 length equals 15 residues. The junction had 6 bases not matched to a gene; V was cut back by 9 bases and J by 3 bases. The CDR3 sequence is CASSGTSGFYNEQFF. The CDR3 DNA reads TGTGCCAGTTCGGGGACTAGCGGGTTCTACAATGAGCAGTTCTTC.

V gene TRBV4-3 combines with J gene TRBJ2-1; a weak D match, TRBD2 (6 bases). Trimming stripped 4 bases from V and 3 bases from J, with 16 bases between. CDR1 is LGHNA, CDR2 YSLEER, per germline. The CDR3 runs 16 residues. The CDR3 DNA follows: TGCGCCAGCAGCCCGTCATTTAGCGGTAGCTACAATGAGCAGTTCTTC. As protein: CASSPSFSGSYNEQFF.

This chain connects TRBV5-1 to TRBJ2-7; 9 bases match TRBD2. This CDR3 contains 17 residues. The ends lost 3 bases at V and 4 bases at J; junction bases unmatched: 14. CDR1 and CDR2 from the germline V gene are SGHRS and YFSETQ. CDR3 sequence: CASSSAIIAGAGYEQYF. CDR3 coding DNA: TGCGCCAGCAGCTCGGCCATTATAGCGGGAGCTGGGTACGAGCAGTACTTC. The full variable domain, in which reference TRBV5-1 and TRBJ2-7 provide the parts outside the CDR3, is KAGVTQTPRYLIKTRGQQVTLSCSPISGHRSVSWYQQTPGQGLQFLFEYFSETQRNKGNFPGRFSGRQFSNSRSEMNVSTLELGDSALYLCASSSAIIAGAGYEQYFGPGTRLTVT.

This CDR3 reads CASSTGGSYNSPLHF. The CDR3 DNA sequence: TGTGCCAGCAGTACAGGGGGCTCCTATAATTCACCCCTCCACTTT. The V gene is TRBV28, the J gene TRBJ1-6, with TRBD1 identical over 8 bases. The CDR3 has 15 amino acids. With 5 bases clipped from V and 0 bases from J, the junction kept 0 bases outside the gene matches. Germline CDR1 reads MDHEN; CDR2 reads SYDVKM.

The chain uses TRBV28 and TRBJ2-7; 11 nucleotides agree with TRBD2. CDR1 and CDR2 (germline): MDHEN, SYDVKM. The CDR3 contains 17 residues. V lost 2 bases, J lost 1 base, and 7 bases stayed unmatched. CDR3 DNA: TGTGCCAGCAGTTTAGTACTAGCGGGAGTAATGTCCTACGAGCAGTACTTC. This sequence encodes CASSLVLAGVMSYEQYF.

This chain uses TRBV11-2 with TRBJ1-6, with 11 bases matching TRBD1. The V and J ends lost 1 base and 8 bases, in that order; junction bases with no gene match: 4. The CDR3 is 16 amino acids. Germline CDR1 and CDR2: SGHAT and FQNNGV. CDR3 sequence reads: CASSLGGQGGYSPLHF. CDR3 DNA sequence: TGTGCCAGCAGCTTAGGGGGACAGGGGGGGTATTCACCCCTCCACTTT.

The chain combines TRBV11-3 with TRBJ2-7; the match to TRBD2 covers 7 bases. This CDR3 is built from 15 residues. CDR1 SGHNT and CDR2 YENEEA come from the germline V gene. The trim removed 2 bases at V and 6 bases at J, leaving 10 bases unmatched. The CDR3 nucleotides read TGTGCCAGCAGCTTAAGCGGGATAGGTTCTGGCGAGCAGTACTTC. This translates into CASSLSGIGSGEQYF.